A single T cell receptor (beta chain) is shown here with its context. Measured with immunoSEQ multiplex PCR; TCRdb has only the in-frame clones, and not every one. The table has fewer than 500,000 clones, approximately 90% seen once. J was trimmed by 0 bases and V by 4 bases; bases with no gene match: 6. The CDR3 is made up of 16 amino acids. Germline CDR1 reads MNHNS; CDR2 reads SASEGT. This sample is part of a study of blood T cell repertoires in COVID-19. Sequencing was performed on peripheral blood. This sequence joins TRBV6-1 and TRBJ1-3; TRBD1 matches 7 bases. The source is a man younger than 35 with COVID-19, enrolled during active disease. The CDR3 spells CASSADRPYSGNTIYF. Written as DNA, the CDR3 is TGTGCCAGCAGTGCGGACAGGCCCTACTCTGGAAACACCATATATTTT.